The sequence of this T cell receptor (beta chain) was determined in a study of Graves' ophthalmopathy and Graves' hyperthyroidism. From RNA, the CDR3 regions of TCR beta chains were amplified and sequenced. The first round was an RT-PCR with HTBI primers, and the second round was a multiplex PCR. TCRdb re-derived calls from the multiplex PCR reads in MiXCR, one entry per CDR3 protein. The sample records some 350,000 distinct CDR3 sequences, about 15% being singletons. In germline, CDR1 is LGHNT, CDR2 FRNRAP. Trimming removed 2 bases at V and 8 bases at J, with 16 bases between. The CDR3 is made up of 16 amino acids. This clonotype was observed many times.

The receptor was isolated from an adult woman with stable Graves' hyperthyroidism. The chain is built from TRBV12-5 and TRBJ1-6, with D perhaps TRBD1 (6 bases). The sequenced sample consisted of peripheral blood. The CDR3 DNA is TGTGCTAGTGGTTTGAGATCGGGGGGGCTACATTCACCCCTCCACTTT. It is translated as CASGLRSGGLHSPLHF.